These T cell receptor beta chains were read from a single sample in a study of blood T cell repertoires in COVID-19. Profiling relied on immunoSEQ multiplex PCR, and the TCRdb table lists in-frame clones only, not all of them. The table lists 200,000 to 300,000 clones, 85% to 90% of them singletons, with over 4% in the top ten. The sequenced sample was peripheral blood. These receptors originate from a woman aged 55-70 years with COVID-19, enrolled during active disease. Each CDR3 is given with its conserved first and last residue. The D gene is left open where the match is weak.

v_call	j_call	d_call	cdr3_nt	cdr3_aa
TRBV6-5	TRBJ2-5	NA	TGTGCCAGCAGTTACCTGACTGAGACCCAGTACTTC	CASSYLTETQYF
TRBV6-5	TRBJ1-1	NA	TGTGCCAGCAGTTACTCGGGGGGGCGCGGGTGGACTGAAGCTTTCTTT	CASSYSGGRGWTEAFF
TRBV7-3	TRBJ1-2	TRBD1	TGTGCCAGCAGCATTGATACAGGGGGCGATGGCTACACCTTC	CASSIDTGGDGYTF
TRBV7-6	TRBJ1-6	TRBD1	TGTGCCAGCAGCCAAACAGGGGGCAATTCACCCCTCCACTTT	CASSQTGGNSPLHF
TRBV30	TRBJ1-6	NA	TGTGCCTGGAGTGCACATTATAATTCACCCCTCCACTTT	CAWSAHYNSPLHF
TRBV5-1	TRBJ2-5	TRBD2	TGCGCCAGCAGCGGAACGGGACTAGCGGGACGGGAGACCCAGTACTTC	CASSGTGLAGRETQYF
TRBV6-7	TRBJ1-5	NA	TGTGCCAGTGGTCCTGGGTGGAGGGGACGACAGCCCCAGCATTTT	CASGPGWRGRQPQHF
TRBV28	TRBJ1-2	NA	TGTGCCAGCAGTTTAGGGCAGGGAAATATTGGTGGCTACACCTTC	CASSLGQGNIGGYTF
TRBV28	TRBJ2-2	NA	TGTGCCAGCAGTTCTAACCCAGGGGGGTTTATCGCCGGGGAGCTGTTTTTT	CASSSNPGGFIAGELFF
TRBV4-2	TRBJ2-1	TRBD1	TGTGCCAGCAGCCAAGGTTGGGGACAGGGGGGTTACAATGAGCAGTTCTTC	CASSQGWGQGGYNEQFF
TRBV7-9	TRBJ1-5	TRBD1	TGTGCCAGCAGTTCGGACAGGGAAGGCAATCAGCCCCAGCATTTT	CASSSDREGNQPQHF
TRBV6-1	TRBJ2-1	NA	TGTGCCAGCAGTGTGCCTTTGTGGGACACCTCCTACAATGAGCAGTTCTTC	CASSVPLWDTSYNEQFF
TRBV6-2/TRBV6-3	TRBJ1-1	NA	TGTGCCAGCAGTTACCCCCCGGCAGGGGATGAAGCTTTCTTT	CASSYPPAGDEAFF
TRBV3-1/TRBV3-2	TRBJ1-2	TRBD1	TGTGCCAGCAGCCGAGAGGGGGCCGGGGGCTACACCTTC	CASSREGAGGYTF
TRBV18	TRBJ1-4	TRBD1	TGTGCCAGCTCACCGGACAGGGGGCGGTGGAAAAAACTGTTTTTT	CASSPDRGRWKKLFF
TRBV3-1/TRBV3-2	TRBJ1-6	NA	TGTGCCAGCAGCCCCACCGGAACAGGGACGGGCTCCTATAATTCACCCCTCCACTTT	CASSPTGTGTGSYNSPLHF
TRBV7-8	TRBJ2-3	NA	TGTGCCAGCAGACCCGGTAGCACAGATACGCAGTATTTT	CASRPGSTDTQYF
TRBV19	TRBJ1-1	NA	TGTGCCAGTAGTAAGAGAGGTATAGGGGCGAACACTGAAGCTTTCTTT	CASSKRGIGANTEAFF